This T cell receptor beta chain was identified during a study of blood T cells in healthy people across ages. Whole-study context: Every two T cells gave about one barcoded beta molecule via template switching.

A second PCR of about 7 to 11 cycles used a sample-barcoded 5' primer and a J-beta primer mix. Via MiXCR, TCRdb re-called the 5' RACE reads, giving one row per CDR3 protein. This table has roughly 1 million distinct CDR3 sequences, approximately 25% appearing once. Study results and limitations: In these data, TCR beta diversity tracked strongly with naive T cell percentage.

The study isolated at least 6.5 million PBMCs from each sample. The CDR3 has 14 amino acids. V was pared by 2 bases and J by 4 bases, with 8 bases between. Per germline, CDR1 MNHEY and CDR2 SMNVEV (reference sequence). With regard to this clonotype: What it recognizes is unknown.

This same sample was also taken into another study, of T cells of mothers and their children. As that report states: Overlap in related mother-child pairs always slightly exceeded unrelated pairs, never significantly.

The source is a girl aged 2 to 10 in good health. Sequenced input: blood. This chain uses TRBV27 with TRBJ1-4; no firm D call. CDR3 in amino acids: CASSLHSGNEKLFF. CDR3 DNA sequence: TGTGCCAGCAGTTTACACAGCGGTAATGAAAAACTGTTTTTT.